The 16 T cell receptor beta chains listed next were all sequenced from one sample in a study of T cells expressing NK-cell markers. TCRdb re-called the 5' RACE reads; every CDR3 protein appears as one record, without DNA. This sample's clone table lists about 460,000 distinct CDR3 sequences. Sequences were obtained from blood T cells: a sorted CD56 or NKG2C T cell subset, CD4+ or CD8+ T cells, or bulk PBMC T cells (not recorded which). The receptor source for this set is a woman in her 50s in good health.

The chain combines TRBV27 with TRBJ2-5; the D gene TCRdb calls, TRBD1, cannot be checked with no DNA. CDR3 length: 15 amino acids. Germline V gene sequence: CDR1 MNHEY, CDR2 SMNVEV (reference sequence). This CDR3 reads CASSLEGTAKETQYF.

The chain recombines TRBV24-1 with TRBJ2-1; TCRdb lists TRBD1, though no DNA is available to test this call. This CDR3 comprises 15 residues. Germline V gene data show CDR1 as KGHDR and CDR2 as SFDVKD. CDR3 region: CATSDLYRATNEQFF.

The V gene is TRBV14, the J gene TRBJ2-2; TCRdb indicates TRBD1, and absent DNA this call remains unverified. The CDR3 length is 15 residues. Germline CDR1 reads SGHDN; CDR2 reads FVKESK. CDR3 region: CASSQIRARVGELFF. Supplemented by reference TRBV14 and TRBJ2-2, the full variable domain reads EAGVTQFPSHSVIEKGQTVTLRCDPISGHDNLYWYRRVMGKEIKFLLHFVKESKQDESGMPNNRFLAERTGGTYSTLKVQPAELEDSGVYFCASSQIRARVGELFFGEGSRLTVL.

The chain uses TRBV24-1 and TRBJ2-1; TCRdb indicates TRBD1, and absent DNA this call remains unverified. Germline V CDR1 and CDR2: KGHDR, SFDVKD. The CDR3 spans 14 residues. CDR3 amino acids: CATSDLGQGNEQFF.

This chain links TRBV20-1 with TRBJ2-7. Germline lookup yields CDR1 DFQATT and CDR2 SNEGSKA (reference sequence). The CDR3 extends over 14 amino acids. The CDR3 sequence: CSAGRHFPSYEQYF.

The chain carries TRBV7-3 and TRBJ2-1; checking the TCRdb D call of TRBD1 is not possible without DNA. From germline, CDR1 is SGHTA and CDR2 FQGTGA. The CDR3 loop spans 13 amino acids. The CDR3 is CASSWGRDLEQFF.

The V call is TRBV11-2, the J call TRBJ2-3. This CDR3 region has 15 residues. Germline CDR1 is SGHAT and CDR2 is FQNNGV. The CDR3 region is CASSSLARSTDTQYF.

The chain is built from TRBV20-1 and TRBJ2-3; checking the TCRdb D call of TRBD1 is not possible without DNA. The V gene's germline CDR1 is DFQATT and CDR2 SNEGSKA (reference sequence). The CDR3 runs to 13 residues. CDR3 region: CSALEGFTDTQYF.

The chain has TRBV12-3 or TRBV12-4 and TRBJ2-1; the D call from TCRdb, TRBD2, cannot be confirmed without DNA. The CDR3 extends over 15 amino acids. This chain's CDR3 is CASTHGGRAPNEQFF.

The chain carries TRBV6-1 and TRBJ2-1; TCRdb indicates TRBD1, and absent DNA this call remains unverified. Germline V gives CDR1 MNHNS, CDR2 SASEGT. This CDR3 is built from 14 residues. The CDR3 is CASMGGLYYNEQFF.

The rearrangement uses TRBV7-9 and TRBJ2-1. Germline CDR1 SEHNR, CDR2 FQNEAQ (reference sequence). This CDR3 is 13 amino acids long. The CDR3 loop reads CASSLDSSYEQFF. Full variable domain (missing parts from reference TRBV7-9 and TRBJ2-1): DTGVSQNPRHKITKRGQNVTFRCDPISEHNRLYWYRQTLGQGPEFLTYFQNEAQLEKSRLLSDRFSAERPKGSFSTLEIQRTEQGDSAMYLCASSLDSSYEQFFGPGTRLTVL.

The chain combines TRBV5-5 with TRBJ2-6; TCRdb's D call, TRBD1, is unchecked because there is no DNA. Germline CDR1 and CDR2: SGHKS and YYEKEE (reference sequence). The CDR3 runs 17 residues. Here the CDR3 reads CASNNRGSNSGANVLTF.

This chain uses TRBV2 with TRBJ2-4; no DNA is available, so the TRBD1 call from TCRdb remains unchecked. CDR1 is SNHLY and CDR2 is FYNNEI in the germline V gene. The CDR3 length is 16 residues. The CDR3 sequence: CASRAPGTLAKNIQYF.

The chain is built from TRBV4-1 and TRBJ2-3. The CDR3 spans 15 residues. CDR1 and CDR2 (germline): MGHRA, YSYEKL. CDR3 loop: CASSQVGLAKDTQYF.

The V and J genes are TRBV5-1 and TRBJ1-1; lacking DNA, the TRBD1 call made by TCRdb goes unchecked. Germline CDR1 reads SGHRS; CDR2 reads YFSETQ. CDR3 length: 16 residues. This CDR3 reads CASSRDPGQGNTEAFF.

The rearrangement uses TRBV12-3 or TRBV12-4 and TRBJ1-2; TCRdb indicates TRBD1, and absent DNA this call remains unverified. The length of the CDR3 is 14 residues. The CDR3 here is CASSHLGQSYGYTF.